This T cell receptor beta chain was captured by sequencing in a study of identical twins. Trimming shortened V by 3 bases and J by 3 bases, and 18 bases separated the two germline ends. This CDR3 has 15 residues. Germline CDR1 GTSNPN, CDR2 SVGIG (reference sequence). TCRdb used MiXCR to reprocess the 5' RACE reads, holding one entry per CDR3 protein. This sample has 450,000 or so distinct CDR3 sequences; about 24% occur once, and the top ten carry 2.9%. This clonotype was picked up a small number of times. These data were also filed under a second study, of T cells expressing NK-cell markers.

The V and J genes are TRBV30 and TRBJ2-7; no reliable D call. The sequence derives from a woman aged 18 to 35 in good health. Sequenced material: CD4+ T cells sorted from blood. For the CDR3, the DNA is TGTGCCTGGAGCGGAGACTCCTCATCGCGCTACGAGCAGTACTTC. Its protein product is CAWSGDSSSRYEQYF.